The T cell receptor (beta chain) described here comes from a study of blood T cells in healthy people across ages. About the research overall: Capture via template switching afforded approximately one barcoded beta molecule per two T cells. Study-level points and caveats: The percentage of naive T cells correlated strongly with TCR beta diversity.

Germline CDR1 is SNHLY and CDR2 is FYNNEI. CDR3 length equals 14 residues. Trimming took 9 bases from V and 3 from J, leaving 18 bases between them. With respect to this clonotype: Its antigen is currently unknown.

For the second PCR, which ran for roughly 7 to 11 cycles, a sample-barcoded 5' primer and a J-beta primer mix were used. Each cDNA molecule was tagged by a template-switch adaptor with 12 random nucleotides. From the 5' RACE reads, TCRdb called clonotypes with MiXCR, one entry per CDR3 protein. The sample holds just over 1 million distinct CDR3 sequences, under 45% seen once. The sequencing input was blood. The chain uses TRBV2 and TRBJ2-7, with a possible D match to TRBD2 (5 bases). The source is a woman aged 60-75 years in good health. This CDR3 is CASRETSVVYEQYF. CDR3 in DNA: TGTGCCAGTAGGGAGACCAGCGTAGTCTACGAGCAGTACTTC.